What follows are 14 T cell receptor beta chains derived from one specimen sequenced in a study of blood T cell repertoires in COVID-19. This table comes from immunoSEQ multiplex PCR, and its TCRdb copy is limited to in-frame clones, with some not included. The sample includes about 300,000 clones, roughly 90% of them seen just once. Sequencing input: PBMCs or T cells enriched from blood (not recorded which). All receptors come from a woman younger than 35 with acute COVID-19.

V and J are TRBV9 and TRBJ1-1; D not resolved. This CDR3 is built from 14 residues. V dropped 2 bases and J dropped 5 bases, with 13 bases sitting between them. Per the germline V gene, CDR1 is SGDLS and CDR2 is YYNGEE. Here the CDR3 DNA reads TGTGCCAGCAGCGTGGAGGGTTGGGTGACTGAAGCTTTCTTT. Translating it yields CASSVEGWVTEAFF.

This sequence joins TRBV28 and TRBJ2-1; 8 bases agree with TRBD2. After removal of 4 bases from V and 0 bases from J, the junction contained 8 bases not matched to a gene. Germline V gene data show CDR1 as MDHEN and CDR2 as SYDVKM. This CDR3 region has 17 residues. The CDR3 region is CASSSELAATSYNEQFF. The CDR3 coding sequence is TGTGCCAGCAGTTCAGAACTAGCGGCCACCTCCTACAATGAGCAGTTCTTC.

The J gene is TRBJ1-3, the V gene TRBV28; 10 bases are a match to TRBD1. The CDR3 sequence is 14 residues long. Trimming at V came to 6 bases and at J to 6 bases, leaving 5 bases not matched to a gene. Germline CDR1 is MDHEN and CDR2 is SYDVKM. CDR3 loop: CASSLGTGVNTIYF. The CDR3 DNA reads as TGTGCCAGCAGCCTGGGGACAGGGGTAAACACCATATATTTT.

The CDR3 region has the DNA TGTGCCAGCAGACCGGGACTAGCGGGGTACGGGCAGTTCTTC. Protein: CASRPGLAGYGQFF. The chain joins TRBV5-8 to TRBJ2-1; 13 bases are a match to TRBD2. This CDR3 has 14 amino acids. With V trimmed by 5 bases and J by 12 bases, 8 bases remained unmatched. Germline CDR1 reads SGHTS; CDR2 reads YDEGEE.

The chain has TRBV28 and TRBJ2-7; 10 bases are a match to TRBD2. Germline CDR1 MDHEN, CDR2 SYDVKM. CDR3 length: 15 residues. V shed 3 bases, J shed 3 bases, and the junction held 5 bases outside the gene matches. For the CDR3, the DNA is TGTGCCAGCAGTTTGGAGTCTAGCGGGAGCTACGAGCAGTACTTC. Translated, it gives CASSLESSGSYEQYF. Complete variable domain (other parts from reference TRBV28 and TRBJ2-7): DVKVTQSSRYLVKRTGEKVFLECVQDMDHENMFWYRQDPGLGLRLIYFSYDVKMKEKGDIPEGYSVSREKKERFSLILESASTNQTSMYLCASSLESSGSYEQYFGPGTRLTVT.

The chain joins TRBV19 to TRBJ1-1; 8 bases fit TRBD1. CDR3 length equals 15 residues. Germline V lookup: CDR1 LNHDA, CDR2 SQIVND (reference sequence). Germline trimming cut 4 bases from V and 3 bases from J; bases unmatched to any gene: 7. The CDR3 DNA follows: TGTGCCAGTAGTACAAGGACAGGGAGGGACACTGAAGCTTTCTTT. Encoded protein: CASSTRTGRDTEAFF.

With respect to this clone: The same CDR3 also results from other DNA sequences found in this sample. The chain is built from TRBV27 and TRBJ2-7, with D uncertain. With 2 bases removed from V and 2 bases from J, the gap between germline ends came to 7 bases. The CDR3 runs 13 residues. Per germline, CDR1 MNHEY and CDR2 SMNVEV (reference sequence). In DNA form, the CDR3 reads TGTGCCAGCAGTTTAGGAGAGACCTACGAGCAGTACTTC. Amino acids: CASSLGETYEQYF.

V and J are TRBV16 and TRBJ1-5; D is unclear. Germline assignment: CDR1 KGHSY and CDR2 FQNENV. The CDR3 contains 15 residues. Trimming pared 1 base from V and 0 bases from J, leaving 7 bases between. CDR3 sequence reads: CASSQWRGSNQPQHF. Here the CDR3 DNA reads TGTGCCAGCAGCCAATGGCGGGGTAGCAATCAGCCCCAGCATTTT.

This chain uses TRBV4-1 with TRBJ2-7; 12 bases align to TRBD2. The V segment lost 0 bases and the J segment 1 base; nucleotides outside the gene matches: 7. Germline CDR1 MGHRA, CDR2 YSYEKL. The CDR3 loop spans 18 amino acids. The CDR3 loop reads CASSQEGAGLAGSYEQYF. Here the CDR3 DNA reads TGCGCCAGCAGCCAAGAAGGGGCAGGACTAGCGGGATCCTACGAGCAGTACTTC.

The gene calls are TRBV27 and TRBJ2-1; 11 bases line up with TRBD2. The length of the CDR3 is 17 residues. Germline CDR1 and CDR2: MNHEY and SMNVEV (reference sequence). Losses at the gene ends were 6 bases for V and 3 bases for J; bases not matched to a gene: 10. CDR3 DNA: TGTGCCAGCAGGTCCCGCTCGGGACTAGCGGACTACAATGAGCAGTTCTTC. This codes for CASRSRSGLADYNEQFF.

The V call is TRBV19, the J call TRBJ1-3; weak D call: TRBD1 (5 bases). Germline assignment: CDR1 LNHDA and CDR2 SQIVND (reference sequence). Between the trimmed V and J ends, which lost 8 bases and 0 bases, there was a span of 14 bases. The CDR3 is 15 amino acids. The CDR3 DNA reads TGTGCCAGTGGGGCTGAATGGGGCTCTGGAAACACCATATATTTT. It is translated as CASGAEWGSGNTIYF.

The chain joins TRBV11-2 to TRBJ2-7, with D unclear. Trimming removed 2 bases from V and 2 bases from J, with 10 bases in between. The germline V gene has CDR1 SGHAT and CDR2 FQNNGV. CDR3 size: 14 residues. The CDR3 sequence: CASSLPGNPYEQYF. The CDR3 coding sequence is TGTGCCAGCAGCTTACCAGGCAACCCCTACGAGCAGTACTTC.

The V gene is TRBV4-1, the J gene TRBJ1-1, with D tentatively TRBD1 (6 bases). V was shortened by 1 base and J by 8 bases, with 20 bases between the two germline ends. This CDR3 contains 16 residues. The germline gives CDR1 MGHRA, CDR2 YSYEKL. The chain's CDR3 is CASSQGEQGLNREAFF. CDR3 nucleotide sequence: TGCGCCAGCAGCCAAGGTGAACAGGGTCTCAATCGGGAAGCTTTCTTT.

There are many counts of this clone. V gene TRBV6-5 combines with J gene TRBJ2-2, with 10 bases fitting TRBD1. The CDR3 length is 15 residues. Germline V gives CDR1 MNHEY, CDR2 SVGAGI. The junction had 4 bases not matched to a gene; V was cut back by 6 bases and J by 3 bases. The CDR3 nucleotides read TGTGCCAGCAGGACCGGGACAGGGGACACCGGGGAGCTGTTTTTT. It encodes CASRTGTGDTGELFF.